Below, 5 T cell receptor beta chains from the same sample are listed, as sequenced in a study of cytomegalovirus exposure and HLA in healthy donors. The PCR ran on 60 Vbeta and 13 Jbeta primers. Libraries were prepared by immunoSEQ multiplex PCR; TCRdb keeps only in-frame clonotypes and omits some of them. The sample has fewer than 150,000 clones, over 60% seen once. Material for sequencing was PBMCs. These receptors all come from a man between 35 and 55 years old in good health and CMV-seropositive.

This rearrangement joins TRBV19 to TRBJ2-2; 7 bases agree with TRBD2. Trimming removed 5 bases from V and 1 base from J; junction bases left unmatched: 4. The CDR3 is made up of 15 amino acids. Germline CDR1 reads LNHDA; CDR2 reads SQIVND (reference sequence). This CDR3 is CASSRLAVNTGELFF. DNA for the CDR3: TGTGCCAGTAGTCGCCTAGCGGTGAACACCGGGGAGCTGTTTTTT.

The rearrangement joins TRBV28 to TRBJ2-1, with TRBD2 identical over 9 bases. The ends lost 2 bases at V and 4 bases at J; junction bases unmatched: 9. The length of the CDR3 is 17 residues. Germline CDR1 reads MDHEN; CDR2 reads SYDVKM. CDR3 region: CASSLNPPSGDYNEQFF. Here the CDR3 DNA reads TGTGCCAGCAGTTTAAATCCCCCTAGCGGGGATTACAATGAGCAGTTCTTC.

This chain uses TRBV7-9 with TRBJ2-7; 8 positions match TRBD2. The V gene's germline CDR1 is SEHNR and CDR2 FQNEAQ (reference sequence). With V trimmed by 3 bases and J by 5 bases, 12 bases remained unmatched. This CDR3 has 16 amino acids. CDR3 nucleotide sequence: TGTGCCAGCAGCTTGGAGGTGAGCGGGAGCGACCACGAGCAGTACTTC. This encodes CASSLEVSGSDHEQYF.

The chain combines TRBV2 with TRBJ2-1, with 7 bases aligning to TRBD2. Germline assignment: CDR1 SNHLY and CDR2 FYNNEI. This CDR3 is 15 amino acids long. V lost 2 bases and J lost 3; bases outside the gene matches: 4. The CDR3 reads CASSELAEVYNEQFF. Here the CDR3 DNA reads TGTGCCAGCAGTGAACTAGCGGAGGTCTACAATGAGCAGTTCTTC.

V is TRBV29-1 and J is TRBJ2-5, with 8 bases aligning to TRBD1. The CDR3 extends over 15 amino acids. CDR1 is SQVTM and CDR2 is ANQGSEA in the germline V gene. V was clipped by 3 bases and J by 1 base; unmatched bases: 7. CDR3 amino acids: CSVEGDRGIQETQYF. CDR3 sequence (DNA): TGCAGCGTTGAGGGTGACAGGGGAATCCAAGAGACCCAGTACTTC.